These 32 T cell receptor beta chains were sequenced from one sample in a study of shared clonotypes between healthy human individuals. Data came from immunoSEQ multiplex PCR; TCRdb stores just in-frame clones and leaves some out. This table has fewer than 3 million clones, roughly 90% appearing once. Sequenced sample: naive CD4+ T cells from PBMCs. The subset was: CD45RA+ positively selected. The receptors derive from a man younger than 30 in good health. Some clones in this sample may be carry-over from other donors' samples.

This chain connects TRBV20-1 to TRBJ1-5; no clear D gene. In germline, CDR1 is DFQATT, CDR2 SNEGSKA (reference sequence). This CDR3 region has 11 residues. V was trimmed by 8 bases and J by 2 bases, leaving 7 bases between them. CDR3 sequence (DNA): TGCAGTCCAGGCGGCAATCAGCCCCAGCATTTT. Amino acid sequence: CSPGGNQPQHF.

This chain connects TRBV9 to TRBJ1-3; D remains unclear. With 4 bases removed from V and 0 bases from J, the gap between germline ends came to 8 bases. The CDR3 has 14 residues. The germline gives CDR1 SGDLS, CDR2 YYNGEE. The CDR3 bases are TGTGCCAGCAGCTCATCCGGCTCTGGAAACACCATATATTTT. Amino acid sequence: CASSSSGSGNTIYF.

The genes are TRBV27 and TRBJ2-2; 10 bases match TRBD2. CDR1 is MNHEY and CDR2 is SMNVEV in the germline V gene (reference sequence). CDR3 length: 19 amino acids. V was clipped by 5 bases and J by 5 bases; unmatched bases: 17. The CDR3 DNA reads as TGTGCCAGCAGTCCCTACCGAACATCTAGCGGGAGTGGAACCGGGGAGCTGTTTTTT. Its translation: CASSPYRTSSGSGTGELFF.

The chain couples TRBV11-2 to TRBJ2-7, with D possibly being TRBD1 (6 bases). The CDR3 sequence is 16 residues long. Germline-derived CDR1 and CDR2 are SGHAT and FQNNGV. Trimming cost V 4 bases and J 0 bases, with 16 bases left between them. CDR3 residues: CASSSTRGQFSYEQYF. Here the CDR3 DNA reads TGTGCCAGCAGCTCCACTCGAGGACAGTTCTCCTACGAGCAGTACTTC.

In this sample, this clone turned up once. The same CDR3 arises from other DNA sequences in this sample as well. The chain has TRBV29-1 and TRBJ2-5; TRBD1 might be the D (5 bases). The CDR3 contains 10 residues. Deletions cut 4 bases from V and 5 bases from J, with 5 bases between. The V gene's germline CDR1 is SQVTM and CDR2 ANQGSEA. The CDR3 DNA reads as TGCAGCGTTGGGGGCGAGACCCAGTACTTC. It encodes CSVGGETQYF.

The chain links TRBV27 to TRBJ2-1; 9 bases are shared with TRBD2. The CDR3 is made up of 13 amino acids. Germline V gene sequence: CDR1 MNHEY, CDR2 SMNVEV (reference sequence). V lost 3 bases, J lost 15 bases, and 9 bases stayed unmatched. CDR3 coding DNA: TGTGCCAGCAGTTTTAAGTCGGGCGGGAGGGCGTTCTTC. This translates into CASSFKSGGRAFF.

The chain couples TRBV18 to TRBJ2-7; 14 bases line up with TRBD2. The CDR3 contains 17 residues. Per the germline V gene, CDR1 is KGHSH and CDR2 is LQKENI. V lost 5 bases and J lost 3; bases outside the gene matches: 9. The CDR3 bases are TGTGCCAGCTCAGGTCCAGGGACTAGCGGGAGCGTCTACGAGCAGTACTTC. Protein sequence: CASSGPGTSGSVYEQYF.

The rearrangement joins TRBV4-1 to TRBJ2-1; TRBD2 matches 7 bases. After removal of 0 bases from V and 4 bases from J, the junction contained 12 bases not matched to a gene. Germline V lookup: CDR1 MGHRA, CDR2 YSYEKL. The CDR3 spans 18 residues. The chain's CDR3 is CASSQEDPRAGRYNEQFF. The CDR3 region has the DNA TGCGCCAGCAGCCAAGAGGACCCGCGAGCGGGACGGTACAATGAGCAGTTCTTC.

This clone was detected once. The V gene is TRBV2, the J gene TRBJ1-2; D perhaps matches TRBD1 (6 bases). Germline V gives CDR1 SNHLY, CDR2 FYNNEI. V lost 2 bases to trimming and J lost 0 bases, with 16 bases between them. The length of the CDR3 is 17 residues. This CDR3 reads CASSEFDIRTANYGYTF. CDR3 in DNA: TGTGCCAGCAGTGAATTTGACATTAGGACAGCTAACTATGGCTACACCTTC.

The chain recombines TRBV4-3 with TRBJ2-5; TRBD1 is a possible D gene (6 bases). The germline gives CDR1 LGHNA, CDR2 YSLEER. V lost 4 bases, J lost 8 bases, and 26 bases lay in between. The CDR3 consists of 17 residues. The CDR3 DNA reads as TGCGCCAGCAGCCTGCGGATGGGGGCCCCGGCCCATGAAACCCAGTACTTC. Residues: CASSLRMGAPAHETQYF.

This clone was seen a single time. This chain links TRBV7-7 with TRBJ2-2; D might be TRBD1 (6 bases). The germline CDR1 and CDR2 sequences are SSHAT and FNYEAQ (reference sequence). This CDR3 has 15 amino acids. V lost 5 bases to trimming and J lost 0 bases, with 10 bases between them. The CDR3: CASSLDRSNTGELFF. In nucleotides, the CDR3 is TGTGCCAGCAGCCTTGACAGGTCGAACACCGGGGAGCTGTTTTTT.

To note about this clone: As the CDR3 is not closed by the conserved phenylalanine or tryptophan, this likely results from a read error. It is unclear where the CDR3 begins or ends on the DNA, so no DNA is shown, and the CDR3 is as TCRdb lists it. This rearrangement joins TRBV6-1 to TRBJ1-1; the table names TRBD1, a call not compared with the DNA. CDR1 is MNHNS and CDR2 is SASEGT in the germline V gene. Both ends counted, the CDR3 spans 10 residues. This CDR3 reads CASSEEDRAV.

The chain is built from TRBV6-5 and TRBJ2-5; no clear D gene. Trimming shortened V by 6 bases and J by 5 bases, and 13 bases separated the two germline ends. This CDR3 has 13 residues. Germline V gene data show CDR1 as MNHEY and CDR2 as SVGAGI. The CDR3 DNA follows: TGTGCCAGCAGCCTGGTTCCCGGGGAGACCCAGTACTTC. This codes for CASSLVPGETQYF.

The chain links TRBV30 to TRBJ1-2, with D hard to call. The V and J ends lost 5 bases and 0 bases respectively, with 10 bases between them. The CDR3 extends over 13 amino acids. CDR1 is GTSNPN and CDR2 is SVGIG in the germline V gene (reference sequence). The CDR3 coding sequence is TGTGCCTGGGGCGGCAGACCTAACTATGGCTACACCTTC. Translated: CAWGGRPNYGYTF.

V usage is TRBV9 and J usage is TRBJ2-3; tentative D call: TRBD2 (6 bases). CDR1 and CDR2 (germline): SGDLS, YYNGEE. The CDR3 length is 15 residues. Trimming took off 3 bases at V and 4 bases at J, with 15 bases between the two ends. This CDR3 is CASSATSYSSDTQYF. The DNA for the CDR3 is TGTGCCAGCAGCGCGACTAGTTACTCTTCAGATACGCAGTATTTT.

The genes are TRBV5-1 and TRBJ2-1; a weak D match, TRBD1 (6 bases). The V end lost 3 bases, the J end lost 4 bases, and 11 bases lay between the germline ends. The CDR3 contains 14 residues. The germline gives CDR1 SGHRS, CDR2 YFSETQ. The CDR3 sequence: CASSSWGTYNEQFF. The CDR3 coding sequence is TGCGCCAGCAGCTCTTGGGGGACATACAATGAGCAGTTCTTC.

This rearrangement joins TRBV5-1 to TRBJ1-2, with a weak D call TRBD1 (5 bases). CDR1 and CDR2 from the germline V gene are SGHRS and YFSETQ. Trimming removed 5 bases from V and 2 bases from J, with 13 bases in between. This CDR3 region has 14 residues. The CDR3: CASREQELNYGYTF. CDR3 nucleotide sequence: TGCGCCAGCAGGGAACAGGAATTAAACTATGGCTACACCTTC. The full variable domain, rest sourced from reference TRBV5-1 and TRBJ1-2, is KAGVTQTPRYLIKTRGQQVTLSCSPISGHRSVSWYQQTPGQGLQFLFEYFSETQRNKGNFPGRFSGRQFSNSRSEMNVSTLELGDSALYLCASREQELNYGYTFGSGTRLTVV.

The table lists this clone with a few counts. The chain employs TRBV27 and TRBJ1-5, with unresolved D. This CDR3 contains 14 residues. Germline V gives CDR1 MNHEY, CDR2 SMNVEV (reference sequence). V lost 4 bases and J 4 bases, leaving 11 bases between the germline ends. The CDR3, as DNA: TGTGCCAGCAGTTCCTACGGCAATAATCAGCCCCAGCATTTT. It yields the protein CASSSYGNNQPQHF.

The V call is TRBV28, the J call TRBJ1-2, with TRBD1 matching over 9 bases. V trimming: 10 bases; J trimming: 4 bases; junction bases outside the gene matches: 16. Germline loops: CDR1 MDHEN, CDR2 SYDVKM. The CDR3 spans 16 residues. In nucleotides, the CDR3 is TGTGCCACCATACGCTATACAGGGGGCGGTCTCTATGGCTACACCTTC. Translated, it gives CATIRYTGGGLYGYTF.

The chain carries TRBV28 and TRBJ2-2; D gene ambiguous. Germline V gene lookup returns CDR1 MDHEN and CDR2 SYDVKM. This CDR3 contains 16 residues. The V end was cut by 3 bases, the J end by 1 base, with 12 bases between. The CDR3 is CASSLWQLVNTGELFF. For the CDR3, the DNA is TGTGCCAGCAGTTTGTGGCAGCTAGTGAACACCGGGGAGCTGTTTTTT.

V gene TRBV5-6 combines with J gene TRBJ1-4, with 11 bases lining up with TRBD1. CDR3 length equals 16 residues. Germline V gene data show CDR1 as SGHDT and CDR2 as YYEEEE. J was trimmed by 7 bases and V by 4 bases; bases with no gene match: 9. In nucleotides, the CDR3 is TGTGCCAGCAGCCAAGGACAGGGGGCGACCTCTGAAAAACTGTTTTTT. Protein product: CASSQGQGATSEKLFF. The full variable domain, with the rest looked up from reference TRBV5-6 and TRBJ1-4, is DAGVTQSPTHLIKTRGQQVTLRCSPKSGHDTVSWYQQALGQGPQFIFQYYEEEERQRGNFPDRFSGHQFPNYSSELNVNALLLGDSALYLCASSQGQGATSEKLFFGSGTQLSVL.

As DNA, the CDR3 is TGTGCCAGCAGCCGACGGCTAGCGGTAATAATGAATGAGCAGTTCTTC. This encodes CASSRRLAVIMNEQFF. The rearrangement links TRBV7-8 to TRBJ2-1; TRBD2 matches at 7 bases. The V gene's germline CDR1 is SGHVS and CDR2 FQNEAQ. The CDR3 totals 16 residues. V lost 5 bases and J lost 7; bases outside the gene matches: 14.

V is TRBV6-5 and J is TRBJ2-7; D could derive from TRBD1 or TRBD2 (5 bases each). The CDR3 is 12 amino acids. V was trimmed by 11 bases and J by 2 bases, leaving 13 bases between them. The germline CDR1 and CDR2 sequences are MNHEY and SVGAGI. The CDR3 is CASGTYPYEQYF. The CDR3 DNA reads TGTGCCTCGGGGACGTACCCCTACGAGCAGTACTTC.

This chain uses TRBV7-2 with TRBJ2-1, with D possibly being TRBD2 (5 bases). Trimming cost V 0 bases and J 7 bases, with 16 bases left between them. Germline CDR1 SGHTA, CDR2 FQGNSA. The CDR3 is 16 residues long. CDR3 protein: CASSLALLVVVNEQFF. CDR3 bases: TGTGCCAGCAGCTTAGCGTTACTAGTGGTCGTGAATGAGCAGTTCTTC.

J is TRBJ2-7 and V is TRBV6-1, with 7 bases aligning to TRBD1. The trim removed 6 bases at V and 9 bases at J, leaving 17 bases unmatched. Per the germline V gene, CDR1 is MNHNS and CDR2 is SASEGT. The CDR3 has 15 amino acids. As DNA, the CDR3 is TGTGCCAGCAGCACCGCCGGGACATCCCCAGGGGGGCAGTACTTC. Translated: CASSTAGTSPGGQYF.

V gene TRBV2 combines with J gene TRBJ2-7, with 7 bases identical to TRBD1. The CDR3 runs 15 residues. The V gene end was trimmed by 8 bases and the J gene end by 3 bases; junction bases not matched to a gene: 13. Germline loops: CDR1 SNHLY, CDR2 FYNNEI. CDR3: CASGNPGQTSYEQYF. The DNA for the CDR3 is TGTGCCAGCGGCAACCCGGGACAGACAAGCTACGAGCAGTACTTC.

The genes are TRBV25-1 and TRBJ1-2; possibly TRBD1 for D (5 bases). Germline lookup yields CDR1 MGHDK and CDR2 SYGVNS. Trimming left V 4 bases short and J 6 bases short, with 18 bases between. This CDR3 comprises 15 residues. The CDR3 loop is CASSGGPPNVHGYTF. The CDR3 DNA reads TGTGCCAGCAGTGGGGGCCCCCCCAATGTGCATGGCTACACCTTC.

This clone was picked up one time. The V call is TRBV10-3, the J call TRBJ2-2; D unclear. CDR3 size: 14 residues. The V and J ends lost 0 bases and 3 bases respectively, with 5 bases between them. Germline CDR1 ENHRY, CDR2 SYGVKD. The CDR3 DNA is TGTGCCATCAGTGAGTCGGATCACACCGGGGAGCTGTTTTTT. Its protein is CAISESDHTGELFF.

The chain employs TRBV11-2 and TRBJ2-6; 12 bases are a match to TRBD1. CDR3 size: 19 residues. The junction had 10 bases not matched to a gene; V was cut back by 5 bases and J by 2 bases. CDR1 is SGHAT and CDR2 is FQNNGV in the germline V gene. The CDR3 region is CASSPSGGTGGAGANVLTF. The CDR3 nucleotides are TGTGCCAGCAGCCCCTCGGGAGGGACAGGGGGCGCTGGGGCCAACGTCCTGACTTTC.

The V and J genes are TRBV15 and TRBJ2-5, with D possibly TRBD1 on 6 matching bases. CDR3 length equals 16 residues. V was clipped by 3 bases and J by 5 bases, with 19 bases between them. Germline V gene data show CDR1 as LNHNV and CDR2 as YYDKDF (reference sequence). CDR3 residues: CATSSGGGQMLETQYF. The CDR3 coding sequence is TGTGCCACCAGCAGTGGGGGCGGACAGATGTTGGAGACCCAGTACTTC.

The chain carries TRBV15 and TRBJ1-4, with no clear D. Between the trimmed V and J ends, which lost 2 bases and 8 bases, there was a span of 9 bases. Germline CDR1 is LNHNV and CDR2 is YYDKDF (reference sequence). The CDR3 extends over 13 amino acids. The CDR3 is CATSRTLTEKLFF. CDR3 sequence (DNA): TGTGCCACCAGCAGAACCCTGACAGAAAAACTGTTTTTT.

The chain carries TRBV4-2 and TRBJ2-5, with D possibly being TRBD1 or TRBD2 (6 bases each). The length of the CDR3 is 16 residues. The V gene's germline CDR1 is LGHNA and CDR2 YNFKEQ. Trimming cost V 2 bases and J 5 bases, with 18 bases left between them. The CDR3 DNA reads as TGTGCCAGCAGCCAACGTTCGGACAGCCTAGCGGAGACCCAGTACTTC. It translates to CASSQRSDSLAETQYF.